What follows is one T cell receptor (beta chain) and its context. This specimen belongs to a study of PD-L1 blockade in urothelial cancer. The CDR3 is 16 residues long. The J segment lost 5 bases and the V segment lost 3 bases, leaving 7 bases of the junction unmatched. Germline lookup yields CDR1 SGDLS and CDR2 YYNGEE. Sequencing used immunoSEQ multiplex PCR; TCRdb keeps in-frame clones, though not all of them. The profile shows more than 75,000 clones, 85% to 95% of them singletons. Sequenced here: PBMCs, sampled around atezolizumab (anti-PD-L1) treatment. This TCR was recovered from a man aged 55 to 69 with urothelial cancer. The V call is TRBV9, the J call TRBJ2-3; the match to TRBD2 covers 12 bases. CDR3 amino acids: CASSAKLAGGQDTQYF. The CDR3 bases are TGTGCCAGCAGCGCGAAACTAGCGGGGGGTCAAGATACGCAGTATTTT.